The rows below give T cell receptor beta chains drawn from one sample of a study of T cell responses to AZD1222 COVID-19 vaccine. Profiled with immunoSEQ multiplex PCR; TCRdb holds only in-frame clones, not every one. Of 50,000 to 60,000 clones listed, approximately 80% are singletons. The material was peripheral blood, obtained 28 days after the second AZD1222 dose. Receptor source: an adult who received the AZD1222 COVID-19 vaccine. CDR3s include the opening cysteine and the closing phenylalanine or tryptophan. A D gene is named only where the DNA matches it firmly. Size is omitted from some rows. Given values are once, few, many or a class for expanded clones.

clone size: few; J gene: TRBJ1-4; D gene: NA; V gene: TRBV9; CDR3 protein: CASSVGGPNEKLFF; CDR3 DNA: TGTGCCAGCAGCGTAGGTGGGCCTAATGAAAAACTGTTTTTT
clone size: once; J gene: TRBJ1-1; D gene: NA; V gene: TRBV6-2/TRBV6-3; CDR3 protein: CASSSATATEAFF; CDR3 DNA: TGTGCCAGCAGTTCCGCGACGGCTACTGAAGCTTTCTTT
clone size: NA; J gene: TRBJ2-3; D gene: NA; V gene: TRBV7-9; CDR3 protein: CASSLTDTQYF; CDR3 DNA: TGTGCCAGCAGCCTGACAGATACGCAGTATTTT
clone size: NA; J gene: TRBJ1-4; D gene: TRBD1; V gene: TRBV7-2; CDR3 protein: CASSLGQGFEKLFF; CDR3 DNA: TGTGCCAGCAGCCTGGGACAGGGGTTTGAAAAACTGTTTTTT
clone size: NA; J gene: TRBJ1-4; D gene: TRBD1; V gene: TRBV7-9; CDR3 protein: CASSLGLTGAGGTNEKLFF; CDR3 DNA: TGTGCCAGCAGCTTAGGCCTTACTGGAGCAGGGGGCACTAATGAAAAACTGTTTTTT
clone size: NA; J gene: TRBJ1-3; D gene: TRBD1; V gene: TRBV27; CDR3 protein: CASSSGTGSGNTIYF; CDR3 DNA: TGTGCCAGCAGTTCCGGGACAGGGTCTGGAAACACCATATATTTT
clone size: NA; J gene: TRBJ1-5; D gene: NA; V gene: TRBV10-2; CDR3 protein: CASSRPGGQPQHF; CDR3 DNA: TGCGCCAGCTCCCGCCCGGGGGGCCAGCCCCAGCATTTT
clone size: NA; J gene: TRBJ1-2; D gene: TRBD1; V gene: TRBV18; CDR3 protein: CASSPDRGLGGYTF; CDR3 DNA: TGTGCCAGCTCACCCGACAGGGGGCTTGGTGGCTACACCTTC
clone size: NA; J gene: TRBJ2-5; D gene: TRBD1; V gene: TRBV5-4; CDR3 protein: CASSSQTGGNRETQYF; CDR3 DNA: TGTGCCAGCAGCTCGCAGACAGGGGGGAATAGAGAGACCCAGTACTTC
clone size: NA; J gene: TRBJ2-5; D gene: NA; V gene: TRBV4-1; CDR3 protein: CASSQDEARAQETQYF; CDR3 DNA: TGCGCCAGCAGCCAAGATGAGGCCAGAGCCCAAGAGACCCAGTACTTC
clone size: NA; J gene: TRBJ2-4; D gene: NA; V gene: TRBV19; CDR3 protein: CASSTPGRNIQYF; CDR3 DNA: TGTGCCAGTAGCACTCCGGGGCGAAACATTCAGTACTTC
clone size: NA; J gene: TRBJ1-5; D gene: NA; V gene: TRBV12-3/TRBV12-4; CDR3 protein: CASATQDNQPQHF; CDR3 DNA: TGTGCCAGCGCCACACAGGATAATCAGCCCCAGCATTTT
clone size: few; J gene: TRBJ1-2; D gene: TRBD1; V gene: TRBV19; CDR3 protein: CASSPLGTVGSNYGYTF; CDR3 DNA: TGTGCCAGTAGTCCCCTCGGGACAGTCGGGAGTAACTATGGCTACACCTTC
clone size: NA; J gene: TRBJ2-2; D gene: TRBD1; V gene: TRBV24-1; CDR3 protein: CATSDRDRVNTGELFF; CDR3 DNA: TGTGCCACCAGTGACCGGGACAGGGTAAACACCGGGGAGCTGTTTTTT
clone size: NA; J gene: TRBJ1-3; D gene: TRBD1; V gene: TRBV6-5; CDR3 protein: CASSYSRTGAGNTIYF; CDR3 DNA: TGTGCCAGCAGTTACTCGAGGACAGGGGCGGGAAACACCATATATTTT
clone size: NA; J gene: TRBJ2-3; D gene: NA; V gene: TRBV2; CDR3 protein: CASTGGISTDTQYF; CDR3 DNA: TGTGCCAGCACCGGCGGAATAAGCACAGATACGCAGTATTTT